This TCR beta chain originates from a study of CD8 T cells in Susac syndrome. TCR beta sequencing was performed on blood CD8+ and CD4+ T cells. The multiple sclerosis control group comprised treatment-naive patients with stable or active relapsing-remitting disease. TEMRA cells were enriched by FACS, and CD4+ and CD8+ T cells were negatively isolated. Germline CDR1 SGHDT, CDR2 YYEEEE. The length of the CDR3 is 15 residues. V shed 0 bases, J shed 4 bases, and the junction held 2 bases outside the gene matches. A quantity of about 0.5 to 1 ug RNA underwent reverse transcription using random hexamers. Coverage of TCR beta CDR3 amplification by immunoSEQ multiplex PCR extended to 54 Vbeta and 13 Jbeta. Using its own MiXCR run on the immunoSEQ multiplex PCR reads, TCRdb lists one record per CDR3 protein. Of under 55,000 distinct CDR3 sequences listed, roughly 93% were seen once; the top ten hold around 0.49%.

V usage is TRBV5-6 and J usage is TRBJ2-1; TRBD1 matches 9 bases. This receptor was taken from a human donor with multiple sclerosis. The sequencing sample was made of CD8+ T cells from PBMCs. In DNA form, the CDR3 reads TGTGCCAGCAGCTTGGCGGGACAGGGATACAATGAGCAGTTCTTC. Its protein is CASSLAGQGYNEQFF.